Presented here are 30 T cell receptor beta chains from one specimen sequenced in a study of OX40 agonist ivuxolimab in advanced cancers. Profiling relied on immunoSEQ multiplex PCR, and the TCRdb table lists in-frame clones only, not all of them. The sample has 70,000 to 95,000 clones, roughly 94% seen once. The sequencing used CD4+ or CD8+ T cells sorted from blood, collected in a trial of the OX40 agonist ivuxolimab. The receptors derive from an adult with an advanced solid tumor such as melanoma, head and neck, liver or kidney cancer.

This clone has only a few counts. The chain couples TRBV9 to TRBJ2-7; no reliable D call. This CDR3 is built from 13 residues. Germline V gene lookup returns CDR1 SGDLS and CDR2 YYNGEE. The V gene lost 2 bases and the J gene lost 3 bases, with 9 bases spanning the gap. The CDR3 DNA sequence: TGTGCCAGCAGCGTGGGCCTCTTCTACGAGCAGTACTTC. Translation gives CASSVGLFYEQYF.

The rearrangement joins TRBV6-1 to TRBJ2-2, with D possibly TRBD2 on 6 matching bases. Germline CDR1 MNHNS, CDR2 SASEGT. The CDR3 totals 15 residues. Deletions cut 8 bases from V and 4 bases from J, with 17 bases between. CDR3 loop: CASLPGLATTGELFF. The CDR3 coding sequence is TGTGCCAGCCTCCCCGGCCTAGCGACCACCGGGGAGCTGTTTTTT.

The chain uses TRBV11-3 and TRBJ2-2; perhaps TRBD1 as D (6 bases). The germline V gene has CDR1 SGHNT and CDR2 YENEEA. Deletions cut 3 bases from V and 7 bases from J, with 12 bases between. This CDR3 spans 14 amino acids. For the CDR3, the DNA is TGTGCCAGCAGCTTTGGGGGCGGGCTCGGGGAGCTGTTTTTT. Protein sequence: CASSFGGGLGELFF.

V gene TRBV2 combines with J gene TRBJ2-7; D call uncertain. CDR3 length equals 13 residues. Trimming cost V 4 bases and J 2 bases, with 9 bases left between them. Germline V gene lookup returns CDR1 SNHLY and CDR2 FYNNEI. Here the CDR3 DNA reads TGTGCCAGCAGTGTTGGGCGAGCCTACGAGCAGTACTTC. Translated: CASSVGRAYEQYF.

V gene TRBV6-5 combines with J gene TRBJ1-5; D is perhaps TRBD1 (6 bases). This CDR3 is built from 15 residues. In germline, CDR1 is MNHEY, CDR2 SVGAGI. Trimming removed 6 bases from V and 3 bases from J, with 15 bases in between. CDR3 loop: CASSPQDSINQPQHF. CDR3 nucleotide sequence: TGTGCCAGCAGCCCTCAGGACAGCATCAATCAGCCCCAGCATTTT.

V usage is TRBV6-6 and J usage is TRBJ2-1, with D perhaps matching TRBD2 (5 bases). Germline V gene data show CDR1 as MNHNY and CDR2 as SVGAGI (reference sequence). V lost 2 bases and J lost 5, with 13 bases in between. The CDR3 consists of 15 residues. The CDR3 loop reads CASSYRTGLDNEQFF. The CDR3 bases are TGTGCCAGCAGTTACCGGACCGGACTGGACAATGAGCAGTTCTTC.

This chain joins TRBV30 and TRBJ1-5, with a weak D call TRBD1 (5 bases). The CDR3 has 13 amino acids. Germline assignment: CDR1 GTSNPN and CDR2 SVGIG (reference sequence). The V end was cut by 2 bases, the J end by 5 bases, with 10 bases between. CDR3 region: CAWSFSGDQPQHF. The CDR3 coding sequence is TGTGCCTGGAGTTTCTCGGGGGATCAGCCCCAGCATTTT.

This clone appeared a single time. V is TRBV30 and J is TRBJ2-7, with D possibly matching TRBD1 (6 bases). CDR1 and CDR2 from the germline V gene are GTSNPN and SVGIG (reference sequence). Trimming cost V 6 bases and J 3 bases, with 18 bases left between them. This CDR3 spans 14 amino acids. CDR3 sequence: CACQGLASYYEQYF. The CDR3, as DNA: TGTGCCTGCCAGGGGCTAGCTTCTTACTACGAGCAGTACTTC.

The chain has TRBV11-2 and TRBJ1-1; 11 positions match TRBD1. CDR1 is SGHAT, CDR2 FQNNGV, per germline. With 3 bases clipped from V and 7 bases from J, the junction kept 13 bases outside the gene matches. The CDR3 covers 17 residues. CDR3 nucleotides: TGTGCCAGCAGCTTTAGGGTAGCAGGACAGGGGGCGAATGAAGCTTTCTTT. Translated: CASSFRVAGQGANEAFF.

In this sample, this clone turned up a few times. The CDR3 nucleotides are TGTGCCAGCAGCCTAAGTGCCGAGGGGGCTTTCTTT. Translated, it gives CASSLSAEGAFF. The chain joins TRBV14 to TRBJ1-1; a weak D match, TRBD1 (5 bases). Germline V gene lookup returns CDR1 SGHDN and CDR2 FVKESK. The CDR3 extends over 12 amino acids. Trimming left V 4 bases short and J 11 bases short, with 14 bases between.

This clone was found once. V is TRBV5-6 and J is TRBJ2-5, with TRBD1 matching over 9 bases. The CDR3 contains 14 residues. V shed 2 bases, J shed 3 bases, and the junction held 2 bases outside the gene matches. Germline CDR1 is SGHDT and CDR2 is YYEEEE. This chain's CDR3 is CASSFGTGKETQYF. CDR3 DNA sequence: TGTGCCAGCAGCTTCGGGACAGGGAAAGAGACCCAGTACTTC.

A remark on this clone: Additional DNA sequences in this sample encode the identical CDR3. The DNA for the CDR3 is TGTGCCTGGGGGAGGGGAAGCGGGGGTCACGAGCAGTACTTC. Translation: CAWGRGSGGHEQYF. The chain couples TRBV30 to TRBJ2-7; 8 nucleotides align to TRBD2. This CDR3 region has 14 residues. With V trimmed by 5 bases and J by 5 bases, 11 bases remained unmatched. Germline CDR1 and CDR2: GTSNPN and SVGIG (reference sequence).

The V and J genes are TRBV5-5 and TRBJ2-7; the match to TRBD2 covers 9 bases. This CDR3 comprises 14 residues. J gave up 6 bases and V 0 bases, and 4 bases lay outside the gene matches. The germline V gene has CDR1 SGHKS and CDR2 YYEKEE (reference sequence). CDR3 residues: CASSLDLAGREQYF. CDR3 bases: TGTGCCAGCAGCTTGGATCTAGCGGGGCGCGAGCAGTACTTC.

The chain employs TRBV7-3 and TRBJ2-1, with 8 bases matching TRBD2. V trimming: 2 bases; J trimming: 5 bases; junction bases outside the gene matches: 5. Germline V CDR1 and CDR2: SGHTA, FQGTGA. The CDR3 is 15 residues long. CDR3 sequence (DNA): TGTGCCAGCAGCTTAGGGACTAGTGTCCACAATGAGCAGTTCTTC. This encodes CASSLGTSVHNEQFF.

The chain uses TRBV18 and TRBJ2-6; D could derive from TRBD1 or TRBD2 (5 bases each). V lost 4 bases, J lost 1 base, and 17 bases lay in between. Germline loops: CDR1 KGHSH, CDR2 LQKENI. The CDR3 totals 18 residues. CDR3 region: CASSLSGTDTSGANVLTF. The CDR3 DNA sequence: TGTGCCAGCTCACTGTCCGGGACGGATACATCTGGGGCCAACGTCCTGACTTTC.

The V call is TRBV5-8, the J call TRBJ2-1; D not certain. Germline V gives CDR1 SGHTS, CDR2 YDEGEE. V was shortened by 2 bases and J by 6 bases, with 9 bases between the two germline ends. This CDR3 region has 13 residues. The CDR3 reads CASSFYTVNEQFF. The DNA of the CDR3 is TGTGCCAGCAGCTTTTACACAGTCAATGAGCAGTTCTTC. Full variable domain (remainder filled in from reference TRBV5-8 and TRBJ2-1): EAGVTQSPTHLIKTRGQQATLRCSPISGHTSVYWYQQALGLGLQFLLWYDEGEERNRGNFPPRFSGRQFPNYSSELNVNALELEDSALYLCASSFYTVNEQFFGPGTRLTVL.

The chain links TRBV11-2 to TRBJ2-3; 10 bases map to TRBD2. This CDR3 is 14 amino acids long. Losses at the gene ends were 3 bases for V and 3 bases for J; bases not matched to a gene: 0. Germline CDR1 and CDR2: SGHAT and FQNNGV. This CDR3 reads CASSLGLATDTQYF. The CDR3 DNA reads as TGTGCCAGCAGCTTGGGACTAGCGACAGATACGCAGTATTTT.

V and J are TRBV9 and TRBJ2-3; the D gene is possibly TRBD2 (5 bases). CDR1 and CDR2 from the germline V gene are SGDLS and YYNGEE. The CDR3 is made up of 16 amino acids. The V end lost 0 bases, the J end lost 4 bases, and 15 bases lay between the germline ends. In DNA, the CDR3 is TGTGCCAGCAGCGTAGGTTCAGCGGCATTCGCAGATACGCAGTATTTT. This sequence encodes CASSVGSAAFADTQYF.

This chain joins TRBV6-5 and TRBJ1-1; the match to TRBD1 covers 9 bases. The CDR3 consists of 15 residues. With 4 bases clipped from V and 4 bases from J, the junction kept 7 bases outside the gene matches. From germline, CDR1 is MNHEY and CDR2 SVGAGI. CDR3 sequence: CASSSGTGSITEAFF. DNA of the CDR3: TGTGCCAGCAGTTCCGGGACAGGGTCGATCACTGAAGCTTTCTTT.

The gene calls are TRBV11-2 and TRBJ1-3; tentatively, D is TRBD1 (5 bases). The germline CDR1 and CDR2 sequences are SGHAT and FQNNGV. The CDR3 consists of 18 residues. The germline V and J ends were trimmed by 0 bases and 2 bases, with 17 bases remaining between them. The CDR3 protein is CASSLDPPGGGTGNTIYF. The CDR3 bases are TGTGCCAGCAGCTTAGATCCCCCCGGGGGGGGGACTGGAAACACCATATATTTT.

CDR3 amino acids: CASSRQDTDTQYF. Here the CDR3 DNA reads TGTGCCAGCAGCCGACAAGACACAGATACGCAGTATTTT. The V and J genes are TRBV11-3 and TRBJ2-3; D gene ambiguous. Trimming removed 5 bases at V and 2 bases at J, with 8 bases between. The CDR3 runs 13 residues. From germline, CDR1 is SGHNT and CDR2 YENEEA.

V gene TRBV30 combines with J gene TRBJ2-3, with TRBD2 matching 14 bases. The CDR3 totals 15 residues. The V and J ends lost 5 bases and 3 bases, in that order; junction bases with no gene match: 4. CDR1 is GTSNPN, CDR2 SVGIG, per germline (reference sequence). Written as DNA, the CDR3 is TGTGCCTGGGGACTAGCGGGAGGATGGACAGATACGCAGTATTTT. Translating gives CAWGLAGGWTDTQYF.

Worth noting for this clone: This CDR3 is also generated by other DNA sequences in the sample. V usage is TRBV5-1 and J usage is TRBJ2-3; 10 bases are a match to TRBD1. Germline CDR1 SGHRS, CDR2 YFSETQ. This CDR3 comprises 18 residues. V lost 0 bases, J lost 1 base, and 8 bases stayed unmatched. CDR3 protein: CASSLGDRGPFGTDTQYF. The CDR3 DNA sequence: TGCGCCAGCAGCTTGGGGGACAGGGGTCCCTTCGGCACAGATACGCAGTATTTT.

The rearrangement links TRBV6-1 to TRBJ2-4; either TRBD1 or TRBD2 may supply D (5 bases each). The CDR3 is 14 amino acids. Per the germline V gene, CDR1 is MNHNS and CDR2 is SASEGT. V was cut by 3 bases and J by 3 bases, with 9 bases left in between. In DNA, the CDR3 is TGTGCCAGCAGTGACGGGGCGGTCAAAAACATTCAGTACTTC. It is translated as CASSDGAVKNIQYF.

This chain uses TRBV5-8 with TRBJ1-5, with D possibly being TRBD1 (5 bases). This CDR3 spans 16 amino acids. V was cut by 1 base and J by 7 bases, with 18 bases left in between. Germline V gives CDR1 SGHTS, CDR2 YDEGEE. CDR3 sequence: CASSLTGRGAKQPQHF. The CDR3 DNA reads TGTGCCAGCAGCTTGACTGGTCGAGGGGCCAAACAGCCCCAGCATTTT. The whole variable domain, filled in from reference TRBV5-8 and TRBJ1-5, reads EAGVTQSPTHLIKTRGQQATLRCSPISGHTSVYWYQQALGLGLQFLLWYDEGEERNRGNFPPRFSGRQFPNYSSELNVNALELEDSALYLCASSLTGRGAKQPQHFGDGTRLSIL.

This rearrangement joins TRBV19 to TRBJ2-1, with D possibly being TRBD2 (6 bases). V lost 1 base to trimming and J lost 5 bases, with 12 bases between them. CDR1 and CDR2 from the germline V gene are LNHDA and SQIVND (reference sequence). This CDR3 region has 15 residues. The CDR3, as DNA: TGTGCCAGTAGTATAGCCGGGAGTACGCACAATGAGCAGTTCTTC. It specifies CASSIAGSTHNEQFF.

This clone was observed once. The V call is TRBV27, the J call TRBJ2-7; D may be TRBD1 (5 bases). The V end lost 8 bases, the J end lost 2 bases, and 13 bases lay between the germline ends. The CDR3 totals 13 residues. Germline assignment: CDR1 MNHEY and CDR2 SMNVEV (reference sequence). CDR3 nucleotides: TGTGCCAGCGGGTCAGGGAATACCTACGAGCAGTACTTC. Translated, it gives CASGSGNTYEQYF.

The V gene is TRBV7-8, the J gene TRBJ1-6; no clear D gene. CDR1 is SGHVS and CDR2 is FQNEAQ in the germline V gene. This CDR3 is built from 15 residues. V was pared by 5 bases and J by 9 bases, with 17 bases between. The CDR3 loop reads CASSPSRTRGSPLHF. The CDR3 DNA sequence: TGTGCCAGCAGCCCCTCCCGGACCAGAGGTTCACCCCTCCACTTT. The full variable domain, rest sourced from reference TRBV7-8 and TRBJ1-6, is GAGVSQSPRYKVAKRGQDVALRCDPISGHVSLFWYQQALGQGPEFLTYFQNEAQLDKSGLPSDRFFAERPEGSVSTLKIQRTQQEDSAVYLCASSPSRTRGSPLHFGNGTRLTVT.

V is TRBV7-9 and J is TRBJ1-2; D gene ambiguous. Germline CDR1 reads SEHNR; CDR2 reads FQNEAQ (reference sequence). This CDR3 has 13 residues. Trimming removed 5 bases from V and 5 bases from J, with 12 bases in between. The CDR3 spells CASSLTEDYGYTF. The CDR3 nucleotides are TGTGCCAGCAGCCTTACAGAGGATTATGGCTACACCTTC.

The chain uses TRBV19 and TRBJ2-5; D possibly corresponds to TRBD2 (6 bases). This CDR3 spans 14 amino acids. The V gene lost 3 bases and the J gene lost 9 bases, with 17 bases spanning the gap. The V gene's germline CDR1 is LNHDA and CDR2 SQIVND (reference sequence). The CDR3 sequence is CASSMDGTGEPQYF. The DNA of the CDR3 is TGTGCCAGTAGTATGGATGGGACGGGGGAGCCCCAGTACTTC.